Detailed here is one T cell receptor (beta chain). The unexposed donors gave CD4+ T cells in about 2010-2019, prior to COVID-19. This entry comes from a study of CD4 T cells in relation to SARS-CoV-2 and coronaviruses. Repertoires were generated with immunoSEQ multiplex PCR, while TCRdb's copy carries only in-frame clones and drops some. The data hold about 65,000 clones, with more than 75% observed a single time. With V trimmed by 4 bases and J by 0 bases, 3 bases remained unmatched. The length of the CDR3 is 15 residues. Germline CDR1 SNHLY, CDR2 FYNNEI. This chain connects TRBV2 to TRBJ2-3; 8 nucleotides match TRBD2. The source of this sequence is a human donor in good health. The sample consisted of memory CD4+ T cells from PBMCs. The CDR3 spells CASSGASGSTDTQYF. The CDR3, as DNA: TGTGCCAGCAGTGGGGCTAGCGGGAGCACAGATACGCAGTATTTT.